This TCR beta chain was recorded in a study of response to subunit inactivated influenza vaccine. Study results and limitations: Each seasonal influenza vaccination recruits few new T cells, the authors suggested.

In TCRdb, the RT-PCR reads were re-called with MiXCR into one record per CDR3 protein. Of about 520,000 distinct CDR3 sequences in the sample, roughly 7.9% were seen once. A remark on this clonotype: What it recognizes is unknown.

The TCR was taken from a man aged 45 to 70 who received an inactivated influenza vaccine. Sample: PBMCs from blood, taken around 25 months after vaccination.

The CDR3 coding sequence is TGTGCCAGCAGTTTTGGGATTATAAAACCCTTGTCCGGACACTCCTCCTACGAGCAGTACTTC. Encoded protein: CASSFGIIKPLSGHSSYEQYF. The chain carries TRBV28 and TRBJ2-7; D is perhaps TRBD1 (5 bases). The V gene's germline CDR1 is MDHEN and CDR2 SYDVKM. The V end was cut by 3 bases, the J end by 0 bases, with 30 bases between. This CDR3 has 21 residues.